This T cell receptor beta chain appears in the sequencing data of a study of identical twins. The table lists this clonotype with a few counts. J was trimmed by 1 base and V by 0 bases; bases with no gene match: 2. CDR1 is MGHRA, CDR2 YSYEKL, per germline. This CDR3 contains 16 residues. MiXCR, run by TCRdb on the 5' RACE reads, gives a single entry per CDR3 protein. This sample has some 1,700,000 distinct CDR3 sequences; less than 40% occur once, and the top ten carry about 0.25%. The chain couples TRBV4-1 to TRBJ2-4; the match to TRBD2 covers 8 bases. This TCR was recovered from a newborn girl in good health. The sequencing input was cord blood. The CDR3 loop is CASSQEGGGAKNIQYF. As DNA, the CDR3 is TGCGCCAGCAGCCAAGAAGGCGGGGGGGCCAAAAACATTCAGTACTTC.